Here is one TCR beta chain with its context. RNA was extracted and reverse transcribed into cDNA as the sequencing template. The table came from immunoSEQ multiplex PCR; TCRdb's copy has only in-frame clones and leaves some out. The data contain under 250,000 clones, roughly three fifths of them singletons. This specimen comes from a study of CD8+ T cells in alopecia areata. Trimming left V 7 bases short and J 5 bases short, with 18 bases between. Germline assignment: CDR1 SGHTS and CDR2 YDEGEE. The CDR3 consists of 14 residues. The clonotype comes from a human donor in good health. Sequencing was carried out using CD8+ T cells sorted from blood. The chain carries TRBV5-8 and TRBJ2-5, with D maybe TRBD2 (6 bases). This CDR3 is CASLLSGVGETQYF. CDR3 DNA sequence: TGTGCCAGCTTGCTTAGCGGAGTCGGGGAGACCCAGTACTTC. The variable domain in full, completed from reference TRBV5-8 and TRBJ2-5, reads EAGVTQSPTHLIKTRGQQATLRCSPISGHTSVYWYQQALGLGLQFLLWYDEGEERNRGNFPPRFSGRQFPNYSSELNVNALELEDSALYLCASLLSGVGETQYFGPGTRLLVL.